This is a list of T cell receptor beta chains from one sample in a study of T cell repertoires in cytomegalovirus infection. TCRdb re-called the reads through MiXCR, storing one row per CDR3 protein. The sample includes around 270,000 distinct CDR3 sequences, less than 9.5% of them seen just once. The sequenced material came from PBMCs. These receptors were taken from a human donor in good health (CMV status not recorded). Some clones in this sample may be carry-over from other donors' samples. Both conserved end residues are part of each CDR3. A D gene is named only where the DNA matches it firmly. A clone size is listed for some rows: how often the clone was seen (once, few, many), or a class if it is expanded.

j_call: TRBJ1-5
d_call: TRBD1
v_call: TRBV6-2/TRBV6-3
clone_size: few
cdr3_length: 13
cdr3_aa: CASRDRANQPQHF
cdr3_nt: TGTGCCAGCAGAGACAGGGCCAATCAGCCCCAGCATTTT

j_call: TRBJ2-1
d_call: TRBD2
v_call: TRBV12-3/TRBV12-4
clone_size: many
cdr3_length: 22
cdr3_aa: CASSLGRGELAGGTSKYNEQFF
cdr3_nt: TGTGCCAGCAGTTTAGGTAGGGGGGAACTAGCGGGGGGCACCTCCAAGTACAATGAGCAGTTCTTC

j_call: TRBJ1-5
d_call: NA
v_call: TRBV20-1
clone_size: many
cdr3_length: 13
cdr3_aa: CSATQGSNQPQHF
cdr3_nt: TGCAGTGCGACACAGGGAAGCAATCAGCCCCAGCATTTT

j_call: TRBJ1-1
d_call: TRBD1
v_call: TRBV7-2
clone_size: many
cdr3_length: 14
cdr3_aa: CASSLQGASTEAFF
cdr3_nt: TGTGCCAGCAGTCTCCAGGGGGCCAGCACTGAAGCTTTCTTT

j_call: TRBJ1-5
d_call: NA
v_call: TRBV7-2
clone_size: many
cdr3_length: 15
cdr3_aa: CASSLSWASNQPQHF
cdr3_nt: TGTGCCAGCAGCTTATCGTGGGCCAGCAATCAGCCCCAGCATTTT

j_call: TRBJ2-6
d_call: NA
v_call: TRBV7-4
clone_size: NA
cdr3_length: 21
cdr3_aa: CASSFPSIPPGQSSGANVLTF
cdr3_nt: TGTGCCAGCAGCTTCCCGTCCATCCCCCCGGGACAATCCTCTGGGGCCAACGTCCTGACTTTC

j_call: TRBJ2-5
d_call: NA
v_call: TRBV7-3
clone_size: many
cdr3_length: 15
cdr3_aa: CASSRQQGRQETQYF
cdr3_nt: TGTGCCAGCAGCCGACAACAGGGGAGGCAAGAGACCCAGTACTTC

j_call: TRBJ2-6
d_call: NA
v_call: TRBV7-6
clone_size: many
cdr3_length: 19
cdr3_aa: CASSARPPDESSGANVLTF
cdr3_nt: TGTGCCAGCAGCGCTAGACCACCGGACGAAAGCTCTGGGGCCAACGTCCTGACTTTC

j_call: TRBJ2-7
d_call: NA
v_call: TRBV7-2
clone_size: many
cdr3_length: 14
cdr3_aa: CASSLAYPGREQYF
cdr3_nt: TGTGCCAGCAGCTTAGCATACCCAGGGAGAGAGCAGTACTTC

j_call: TRBJ1-1
d_call: NA
v_call: TRBV12-5
clone_size: many
cdr3_length: 13
cdr3_aa: CASAREGGTEAFF
cdr3_nt: TGTGCTAGTGCCCGGGAGGGGGGCACTGAAGCTTTCTTT

j_call: TRBJ2-7
d_call: NA
v_call: TRBV7-8
clone_size: many
cdr3_length: 15
cdr3_aa: CASSLVTGLAEEQYF
cdr3_nt: TGTGCCAGCAGCTTAGTTACGGGATTAGCTGAAGAGCAGTACTTC

j_call: TRBJ2-7
d_call: NA
v_call: TRBV7-2
clone_size: many
cdr3_length: 17
cdr3_aa: CASSLVSYRDGGSKQYF
cdr3_nt: TGTGCCAGCAGCTTAGTTTCTTACCGGGACGGTGGGTCTAAGCAGTACTTC

j_call: TRBJ1-5
d_call: NA
v_call: TRBV19
clone_size: many
cdr3_length: 14
cdr3_aa: CASTFIGSNQPQHF
cdr3_nt: TGTGCCAGTACCTTCATCGGTAGCAATCAGCCCCAGCATTTT

j_call: TRBJ2-1
d_call: TRBD2
v_call: TRBV7-3
clone_size: many
cdr3_length: 15
cdr3_aa: CASSLRRGGSNEQFF
cdr3_nt: TGTGCCAGCAGCTTAAGGCGGGGGGGCTCAAATGAGCAGTTCTTC

j_call: TRBJ1-6
d_call: TRBD1
v_call: TRBV7-2
clone_size: many
cdr3_length: 15
cdr3_aa: CASSLQTGVNSPLHF
cdr3_nt: TGTGCCAGCAGCTTACAGACAGGGGTAAATTCACCCCTCCACTTT

j_call: TRBJ2-1
d_call: TRBD2
v_call: TRBV3-1
clone_size: many
cdr3_length: 17
cdr3_aa: CASSHSLAGNTYNEQFF
cdr3_nt: TGTGCCAGCAGCCATTCTCTAGCGGGTAACACTTACAATGAGCAGTTCTTC

j_call: TRBJ2-7
d_call: NA
v_call: TRBV12-3/TRBV12-4
clone_size: many
cdr3_length: 14
cdr3_aa: CASSFPPGDYEQYF
cdr3_nt: TGTGCCAGCAGTTTTCCCCCCGGGGACTACGAGCAGTACTTC

j_call: TRBJ2-3
d_call: NA
v_call: TRBV7-3
clone_size: many
cdr3_length: 14
cdr3_aa: CASSLTGRGVTQYF
cdr3_nt: TGTGCCAGCAGCTTAACAGGCAGGGGAGTCACGCAGTATTTT

j_call: TRBJ1-5
d_call: NA
v_call: TRBV30
clone_size: NA
cdr3_length: 16
cdr3_aa: CAWSVTRGGSNQPQHF
cdr3_nt: TGTGCCTGGAGTGTTACCAGGGGTGGCAGCAATCAGCCCCAGCATTTT

j_call: TRBJ1-4
d_call: TRBD1
v_call: TRBV7-6
clone_size: many
cdr3_length: 16
cdr3_aa: CASSSDRAGLNEKLFF
cdr3_nt: TGTGCCAGCAGCTCGGACAGGGCCGGTTTAAATGAAAAACTGTTTTTT

j_call: TRBJ1-5
d_call: NA
v_call: TRBV7-2
clone_size: NA
cdr3_length: 14
cdr3_aa: CASSLRAGNQPQHF
cdr3_nt: TGTGCCAGCAGCTTAAGGGCTGGCAATCAGCCCCAGCATTTT

j_call: TRBJ2-3
d_call: TRBD2
v_call: TRBV28
clone_size: NA
cdr3_length: 14
cdr3_aa: CASSWTSGSLTQYF
cdr3_nt: TGTGCCAGCAGTTGGACTAGCGGGAGTCTGACGCAGTATTTT

j_call: TRBJ2-7
d_call: TRBD1
v_call: TRBV30
clone_size: many
cdr3_length: 14
cdr3_aa: CAWSNEQGAYEQYF
cdr3_nt: TGTGCCTGGAGTAATGAACAGGGGGCTTACGAGCAGTACTTC

j_call: TRBJ2-5
d_call: TRBD1
v_call: TRBV19
clone_size: NA
cdr3_length: 14
cdr3_aa: CASSIQTGTETQYF
cdr3_nt: TGTGCCAGTAGTATACAGACAGGGACGGAGACCCAGTACTTC

j_call: TRBJ1-3
d_call: NA
v_call: TRBV20-1
clone_size: few
cdr3_length: 14
cdr3_aa: CSARIRSSGNTIYF
cdr3_nt: TGCAGTGCTAGAATAAGGAGCTCTGGAAACACCATATATTTT

j_call: TRBJ1-5
d_call: NA
v_call: TRBV7-2
clone_size: many
cdr3_length: 14
cdr3_aa: CASSLNRANQPQHF
cdr3_nt: TGTGCCAGCAGCCTCAACAGGGCCAATCAGCCCCAGCATTTT

j_call: TRBJ1-2
d_call: NA
v_call: TRBV19
clone_size: many
cdr3_length: 16
cdr3_aa: CASSLEMRQPLDGYTF
cdr3_nt: TGTGCCAGTAGCCTCGAGATGAGACAGCCACTCGACGGCTACACCTTC

j_call: TRBJ1-4
d_call: NA
v_call: TRBV7-2
clone_size: many
cdr3_length: 14
cdr3_aa: CASSLYLGAEKLFF
cdr3_nt: TGTGCCAGCAGCTTATACTTGGGGGCTGAAAAACTGTTTTTT

j_call: TRBJ1-5
d_call: NA
v_call: TRBV10-2
clone_size: few
cdr3_length: 14
cdr3_aa: CASSGQASNQPQHF
cdr3_nt: TGCGCCAGCAGTGGACAGGCCAGCAATCAGCCCCAGCATTTT

j_call: TRBJ1-6
d_call: NA
v_call: TRBV28
clone_size: many
cdr3_length: 12
cdr3_aa: CASSPPTPPLHF
cdr3_nt: TGTGCCAGCAGCCCCCCGACCCCACCCCTCCACTTT

j_call: TRBJ2-2
d_call: NA
v_call: TRBV5-1
clone_size: few
cdr3_length: 13
cdr3_aa: CASSRTVSGELFF
cdr3_nt: TGCGCCAGCAGCAGGACAGTGTCCGGGGAGCTGTTTTTT

j_call: TRBJ1-2
d_call: TRBD1
v_call: TRBV27
clone_size: NA
cdr3_length: 16
cdr3_aa: CASSLSRFGQGVGYTF
cdr3_nt: TGTGCCAGCAGTTTAAGCCGTTTCGGACAGGGAGTTGGCTACACCTTC

j_call: TRBJ2-6
d_call: NA
v_call: TRBV6-5
clone_size: NA
cdr3_length: 17
cdr3_aa: CASSPVGGGIGANVLTF
cdr3_nt: TGTGCCAGCAGCCCCGTGGGAGGGGGCATTGGGGCCAACGTCCTGACTTTC

j_call: TRBJ1-5
d_call: NA
v_call: TRBV7-2
clone_size: many
cdr3_length: 12
cdr3_aa: CASSQTQQPQHF
cdr3_nt: TGTGCCAGCAGTCAGACCCAACAGCCCCAGCATTTT

j_call: TRBJ2-1
d_call: TRBD2
v_call: TRBV7-9
clone_size: many
cdr3_length: 15
cdr3_aa: CASSPSSGRAHEQFF
cdr3_nt: TGTGCCAGCAGCCCATCTAGCGGGAGGGCCCATGAGCAGTTCTTC

j_call: TRBJ2-1
d_call: TRBD2
v_call: TRBV5-1
clone_size: many
cdr3_length: 15
cdr3_aa: CASSLVAGEGNEQFF
cdr3_nt: TGCGCCAGCAGCTTGGTTGCGGGGGAGGGCAATGAGCAGTTCTTC

j_call: TRBJ2-1
d_call: NA
v_call: TRBV11-2
clone_size: many
cdr3_length: 14
cdr3_aa: CASTPSLLSNEQFF
cdr3_nt: TGTGCCAGCACTCCCTCCCTTTTGAGTAATGAGCAGTTCTTC

j_call: TRBJ1-3
d_call: NA
v_call: TRBV7-6
clone_size: many
cdr3_length: 17
cdr3_aa: CASSPQTGLSTGNTIYF
cdr3_nt: TGTGCCAGCAGCCCCCAAACAGGGTTGTCGACTGGAAACACCATATATTTT

j_call: TRBJ2-7
d_call: TRBD1
v_call: TRBV7-6
clone_size: few
cdr3_length: 15
cdr3_aa: CASSSLGDRIYEQYF
cdr3_nt: TGTGCCAGCAGCTCCCTTGGGGACAGGATTTACGAGCAGTACTTC

j_call: TRBJ2-3
d_call: TRBD2
v_call: TRBV7-2
clone_size: many
cdr3_length: 15
cdr3_aa: CASSSGLPSTDTQYF
cdr3_nt: TGTGCCAGCAGCTCGGGACTACCTAGCACAGATACGCAGTATTTT

j_call: TRBJ2-6
d_call: TRBD1
v_call: TRBV29-1
clone_size: NA
cdr3_length: 14
cdr3_aa: CSVGSWGQPNVLTF
cdr3_nt: TGCAGCGTTGGGTCTTGGGGACAGCCCAACGTCCTGACTTTC

j_call: TRBJ2-1
d_call: NA
v_call: TRBV6-1
clone_size: many
cdr3_length: 12
cdr3_aa: CASNFGGNEQFF
cdr3_nt: TGTGCCAGCAACTTTGGGGGGAATGAGCAGTTCTTC

j_call: TRBJ1-5
d_call: NA
v_call: TRBV19
clone_size: few
cdr3_length: 15
cdr3_aa: CASTKGGTSNQPQHF
cdr3_nt: TGTGCCAGTACGAAGGGGGGAACGAGCAATCAGCCCCAGCATTTT

j_call: TRBJ2-7
d_call: NA
v_call: TRBV7-2
clone_size: many
cdr3_length: 15
cdr3_aa: CASSPREGVSYEQYF
cdr3_nt: TGTGCCAGCAGCCCCCGGGAAGGGGTCTCCTACGAGCAGTACTTC

j_call: TRBJ2-7
d_call: TRBD1
v_call: TRBV4-1
clone_size: few
cdr3_length: 16
cdr3_aa: CASSQGTGTGANEQYF
cdr3_nt: TGCGCCAGCAGCCAAGGAACCGGGACAGGGGCTAACGAGCAGTACTTC

j_call: TRBJ2-7
d_call: NA
v_call: TRBV20-1
clone_size: NA
cdr3_length: 15
cdr3_aa: CSARDHGRDTYEQYF
cdr3_nt: TGCAGTGCTAGAGATCACGGAAGAGACACCTACGAGCAGTACTTC

j_call: TRBJ1-4
d_call: NA
v_call: TRBV7-4
clone_size: NA
cdr3_length: 16
cdr3_aa: CASSPPGRATNEKLFF
cdr3_nt: TGTGCCAGCAGCCCCCCAGGTCGTGCTACTAATGAAAAACTGTTTTTT

j_call: TRBJ2-5
d_call: TRBD2
v_call: TRBV7-2
clone_size: NA
cdr3_length: 16
cdr3_aa: CASTSGAGGGAETQYF
cdr3_nt: TGTGCCAGCACCTCCGGGGCGGGCGGGGGGGCGGAGACCCAGTACTTC

j_call: TRBJ2-3
d_call: TRBD1
v_call: TRBV7-2
clone_size: few
cdr3_length: 14
cdr3_aa: CASNQGASVDTQYF
cdr3_nt: TGTGCCAGCAACCAGGGGGCGAGTGTAGATACGCAGTATTTT

j_call: TRBJ2-4
d_call: NA
v_call: TRBV7-2
clone_size: many
cdr3_length: 14
cdr3_aa: CASSRGTAENIQYF
cdr3_nt: TGTGCCAGCAGCCGAGGGACCGCAGAAAACATTCAGTACTTC

j_call: TRBJ2-1
d_call: TRBD2
v_call: TRBV12-3/TRBV12-4
clone_size: many
cdr3_length: 16
cdr3_aa: CASSLGRLAGGFEQFF
cdr3_nt: TGTGCCAGCAGTTTAGGGAGACTAGCGGGAGGTTTTGAGCAGTTCTTC

j_call: TRBJ2-2
d_call: NA
v_call: TRBV20-1
clone_size: many
cdr3_length: 15
cdr3_aa: CSAPKGGQGTGELFF
cdr3_nt: TGCAGTGCTCCAAAGGGGGGGCAGGGCACCGGGGAGCTGTTTTTT

j_call: TRBJ2-1
d_call: TRBD2
v_call: TRBV12-3/TRBV12-4
clone_size: few
cdr3_length: 16
cdr3_aa: CASTTSGGASSGEQFF
cdr3_nt: TGTGCCAGCACCACAAGCGGGGGGGCCAGTAGCGGTGAGCAGTTCTTC

j_call: TRBJ2-3
d_call: TRBD2
v_call: TRBV5-1
clone_size: many
cdr3_length: 20
cdr3_aa: CASSFAGTSGSRISTDTQYF
cdr3_nt: TGCGCCAGCAGCTTTGCCGGGACTAGCGGGAGTCGGATTAGCACAGATACGCAGTATTTT

j_call: TRBJ2-7
d_call: TRBD1
v_call: TRBV7-9
clone_size: NA
cdr3_length: 16
cdr3_aa: CASSLARTGGTYEQYF
cdr3_nt: TGTGCCAGCAGCTTAGCGCGTACAGGGGGCACGTACGAGCAGTACTTC

j_call: TRBJ1-1
d_call: NA
v_call: TRBV7-2
clone_size: many
cdr3_length: 15
cdr3_aa: CASSPMTGGVTEAFF
cdr3_nt: TGTGCCAGCAGCCCGATGACAGGTGGGGTAACTGAAGCTTTCTTT

j_call: TRBJ2-4
d_call: TRBD2
v_call: TRBV7-9
clone_size: many
cdr3_length: 16
cdr3_aa: CASSLVAGGPKNIQYF
cdr3_nt: TGTGCCAGCAGCCTGGTAGCGGGGGGGCCCAAAAACATTCAGTACTTC

j_call: TRBJ2-1
d_call: TRBD1
v_call: TRBV15
clone_size: few
cdr3_length: 16
cdr3_aa: CATSRTQGARHNEQFF
cdr3_nt: TGTGCCACCAGCAGAACCCAGGGGGCACGGCACAATGAGCAGTTCTTC

j_call: TRBJ2-7
d_call: NA
v_call: TRBV28
clone_size: many
cdr3_length: 13
cdr3_aa: CASNLMLAYEQYF
cdr3_nt: TGTGCCAGCAATTTAATGCTAGCCTACGAGCAGTACTTC